This T cell receptor beta chain came from a study of blood T cell repertoires in COVID-19. TCRdb keeps only in-frame clones here, not all; method: immunoSEQ multiplex PCR. The sample lists 200,000 to 250,000 clones, about 85% seen once, with 12% in the top ten. Germline V lookup: CDR1 GTSNPN, CDR2 SVGIG (reference sequence). The V and J ends lost 5 bases and 3 bases respectively, with 11 bases between them. This CDR3 region has 13 residues. The chain recombines TRBV30 with TRBJ1-3; D is possibly TRBD1 (5 bases). The sequenced sample consisted of peripheral blood. The TCR was taken from a woman aged 18-29 years who had recovered from COVID-19. CDR3 nucleotides: TGTGCCTGGTTAGCAGGGATTGGAAACACCATATATTTT. The encoded protein is CAWLAGIGNTIYF.